The text below deals with one T cell receptor (beta chain). This clonotype has ten or more counts. This clone's antigen is unknown. No much larger clone is present one base from it, and per-base qualities are unavailable. The method was 5' RACE. Sequencer: Illumina HiSeq 2000. Template switching added a universal primer binding site, and the final cDNA carried a unique molecular identifier that allowed TCR cDNA molecules to be counted accurately. Specific primers in the conserved constant-segment region were used to synthesize first-strand cDNA for the TCR alpha and beta chains. To control for contamination, every cDNA library was double barcoded, receiving both a SMART-Mk sample barcode and Illumina barcodes. TruSeq adapter sequences and Illumina sample barcodes were added in two successive PCR steps. The Illumina HiSeq platform was used with custom primers to sequence TCR alpha and beta cDNA libraries. For the original study's pipeline: MiGEC processed the raw reads to extract unique molecular identifiers, while MiXCR was used to determine the CDR3 positions. For each individual, recombination models were inferred using an EM algorithm with the repgenHMM and IGoR tools. Shared clonotype analysis was performed with the tcR package in R, normalizing sharing by the product of cloneset sizes. To study raw recombination free of thymic and clonal selection effects, out-of-frame nonproductive sequences were analyzed. TCRdb took the public reads, trimmed them with fastp at Q25, ran MiXCR for clone calling and kept in-frame beta chains. Rows are combined by CDR3 protein, so each entry shows the most common genes and DNA. TCRdb, not the authors, supplied the V and J calls. The sample includes nearly 650,000 distinct CDR3 sequences, with roughly 6.6% observed a single time. The ten largest account for 1.5% to 2% of the sample.

Cut back by 5 bases and 2 bases, the V and J ends lie 5 bases apart. The CDR3 goes from the cysteine to the phenylalanine over 12 residues. CDR3 DNA is the only sequence kept; it has 36 bases, read in frame from the first base. Reading the germline V gene gives CDR1 KGHSH and CDR2 LQKENI. This entry is derived from a study of identical twins (dated by TCRdb to between 2015 and 2016). Regarding the research as a whole: TCR alpha and beta repertoires from monozygotic twins, unrelated adults of various ages and cord blood were deep-sequenced to test whether fetal clonotypes persist. Replicate twin experiments were performed at different times using different library preparation protocols to rule out contamination.

The paper as a whole reports these results and caveats: Conclusions relied on cross-sectional statistical analysis, since the same donors could not be followed over many years. In monozygotic twins, out-of-frame TCR alpha sharing was systematically underestimated by recombination models, although the models agreed with sharing between unrelated individuals. Zero-insertion analyses could be partly confounded by invariant T cells such as MAIT and iNKT, though diverse VJ usage argued against such confounding for most clonotypes. Compared with coincidental sharing between unrelated individuals, an excess of low generation-probability sequences was observed among out-of-frame TCR alpha sequences shared between twins. Excess twin sharing in beta out-of-frame sequences was weaker because fewer shared sequences lowered the signal-to-noise ratio. Fewer insertions were carried by abundant cord blood beta clonotypes, a similar but weaker trend appeared in young adult naive repertoires, and no such trend appeared in memory repertoires.

Only healthy Caucasian donors were included. Three pairs of female monozygotic twins, all aged 18 to 29 years, made up the twin cohort. The RNA used for TCR libraries was isolated from peripheral blood mononuclear cells. The same sample was also used in a study of yellow fever vaccine responses in identical twins. As that second study puts it: According to the authors, in identical twins the way T cells responded to vaccination appeared partly convergent and partly personalized. The study precisely tracked vaccine-responding T cell clones in identical twins.

The TCR comes from a woman aged 18-29 years in good health. The rearranged segments are TRBV18 and TRBJ2-3, with the identity of the D gene unclear. Material: PBMCs. The sequenced DNA: TGTGCCAGCTCAACCACCACAGATACGCAGTATTTT. Translated, this is CASSTTTDTQYF. Outside the CDR3, residues come from the reference TRBV18 and TRBJ2-3 proteins, so the full variable domain is: NAGVMQNPRHLVRRRGQEARLRCSPMKGHSHVYWYRQLPEEGLKFMVYLQKENIIDESGMPKERFSAEFPKEGPSILRIQQVVRGDSAAYFCASSTTTDTQYFGPGTRLTVL.